A selection of T cell receptor beta chains follows, all from one sample in a study of shared clonotypes between healthy human individuals. Libraries were prepared by immunoSEQ multiplex PCR; TCRdb keeps only in-frame clonotypes and omits some of them. The sample has approximately 650,000 clones, roughly 95% seen once. Sequenced: naive CD8+ T cells sorted from blood. All receptors come from a woman aged 25 to 39 in good health. The CDR3 runs from the conserved cysteine through the conserved F or W. The D gene is left open where the match is weak. Size is omitted from some rows. Given values are once, few, many or a class for expanded clones.

d_gene,abundance,j_gene,v_gene,CDR3aa,CDR3nt
TRBD2,.,TRBJ2-7,TRBV28,CASSLLAGVPSYEQYF,TGTGCCAGCAGTTTGTTAGCGGGTGTACCCTCCTACGAGCAGTACTTC
.,.,TRBJ2-7,TRBV27,CASSLGGGGEQYF,TGTGCCAGCAGTTTGGGGGGAGGCGGGGAGCAGTACTTC
.,.,TRBJ2-2,TRBV6-5,CASTGAQGLGGELFF,TGTGCCAGCACCGGGGCGCAGGGCTTGGGCGGGGAGCTGTTTTTT
TRBD1,.,TRBJ1-5,TRBV7-8,CASSRGWTGGSQPQHF,TGTGCCAGCAGTAGGGGTTGGACAGGGGGCTCGCAGCCCCAGCATTTT
.,.,TRBJ1-5,TRBV6-6,CASSYSMRYSNQPQHF,TGTGCCAGCAGTTACTCGATGCGTTATAGCAATCAGCCCCAGCATTTT
.,once,TRBJ1-1,TRBV30,CAWTKEAPEAFF,TGTGCCTGGACCAAGGAGGCCCCTGAAGCTTTCTTT
TRBD2,.,TRBJ2-7,TRBV13,CASSPGLAGGEQYF,TGTGCCAGCAGCCCGGGACTAGCGGGAGGCGAGCAGTACTTC
.,.,TRBJ2-5,TRBV27,CASSYGGQETQYF,TGTGCCAGCAGTTATGGGGGCCAAGAGACCCAGTACTTC
TRBD2,.,TRBJ2-1,TRBV7-9,CALDGLAGVEGYNEQFF,TGTGCCTTAGATGGACTAGCGGGAGTAGAGGGCTACAATGAGCAGTTCTTC
TRBD2,.,TRBJ2-7,TRBV28,CASSFILAGRSYEQYF,TGTGCCAGCAGTTTCATACTAGCGGGTCGCTCCTACGAGCAGTACTTC
.,once,TRBJ2-5,TRBV15,CATSPQGRVETQYF,TGTGCCACCAGCCCTCAGGGCAGGGTAGAGACCCAGTACTTC
TRBD1,.,TRBJ2-3,TRBV7-2,CASSYWGTGGTDTQYF,TGTGCCAGCAGCTATTGGGGGACAGGGGGCACAGATACGCAGTATTTT
TRBD1,.,TRBJ1-2,TRBV5-4,CASSSGGNGYTF,TGTGCCAGCAGCTCAGGGGGCAATGGCTACACCTTC
TRBD2,.,TRBJ2-7,TRBV4-1,CASSRSLAGGAYEQYF,TGCGCCAGCAGCCGGTCCCTAGCGGGGGGGGCCTACGAGCAGTACTTC
TRBD1,.,TRBJ1-1,TRBV6-5,CASSYSGQGAEAFF,TGTGCCAGCAGTTACTCGGGACAGGGCGCTGAAGCTTTCTTT
.,.,TRBJ1-2,TRBV29-1,CSVYTALRGNYGYTF,TGCAGCGTTTACACGGCCCTCCGGGGCAACTATGGCTACACCTTC
.,.,TRBJ1-2,TRBV28,CASRFLEGGNYGYTF,TGTGCCAGCAGGTTTCTCGAGGGGGGAAACTATGGCTACACCTTC
TRBD2,.,TRBJ2-1,TRBV19,CASLETSGSYNEQFF,TGTGCCAGCCTGGAGACTAGCGGGAGTTACAATGAGCAGTTCTTC
.,.,TRBJ1-2,TRBV11-2,CASSLDGGQSYGYTF,TGTGCCAGCAGCTTAGATGGGGGCCAGTCCTATGGCTACACCTTC
.,.,TRBJ2-7,TRBV6-5,CAAGVYEQYF,TGTGCCGCTGGGGTTTACGAGCAGTACTTC
TRBD2,.,TRBJ2-7,TRBV28,CASSFRAQQIGRRAGPTMKYF,TGTGCCAGCAGTTTCCGAGCACAACAGATTGGGAGGCGAGCGGGACCTACGATGAAGTACTTC
.,.,TRBJ1-3,TRBV27,CASSFGMSSGNTIYF,TGTGCCAGCAGTTTTGGAATGAGCTCTGGAAACACCATATATTTT
TRBD1,.,TRBJ1-2,TRBV5-4,CASSRGQVDGYTF,TGTGCCAGCAGCCGGGGACAGGTAGACGGCTACACCTTC
.,.,TRBJ2-1,TRBV27,CASSGSGFGYNEQFF,TGTGCCAGCAGTGGCTCGGGTTTTGGGTACAATGAGCAGTTCTTC
.,.,TRBJ1-5,TRBV6-5,CATGHQPQHF,TGTGCCACCGGCCATCAGCCCCAGCATTTT
.,.,TRBJ1-1,TRBV27,CASSFVQGNTEAFF,TGTGCCAGCAGTTTTGTCCAGGGTAATACTGAAGCTTTCTTT
TRBD1,.,TRBJ1-1,TRBV10-3,CAIGDSPNTEAFF,TGTGCCATCGGGGACAGCCCGAACACTGAAGCTTTCTTT
TRBD2,.,TRBJ2-1,TRBV27,CASSTSSGTYNEQFF,TGTGCCAGCAGTACCTCTAGCGGAACCTACAATGAGCAGTTCTTC
TRBD2,.,TRBJ2-1,TRBV5-6,CASSLSAGEGRDEQFF,TGTGCCAGCAGCTTGTCTGCGGGAGAGGGGCGGGATGAGCAGTTCTTC
.,.,TRBJ1-2,TRBV7-9,CASSLGPREGYTF,TGTGCCAGCAGCTTAGGTCCCAGGGAAGGCTACACCTTC
.,.,TRBJ1-2,TRBV6-5,CASSYDFDAYGYTF,TGTGCCAGCAGTTACGACTTCGATGCCTATGGCTACACCTTC
.,.,TRBJ2-1,TRBV5-1,CASSKDNEQFF,TGCGCCAGCAGTAAGGACAATGAGCAGTTCTTC
.,.,TRBJ2-1,TRBV28,CASSFAYNEQFF,TGTGCCAGCAGTTTCGCCTACAATGAGCAGTTCTTC
.,.,TRBJ2-1,TRBV7-8,CASSLVGDEQFF,TGTGCCAGCAGCTTAGTAGGCGATGAGCAGTTCTTC
.,.,TRBJ2-7,TRBV7-9,CASSLEPAYEQYF,TGTGCCAGCAGCTTAGAACCGGCCTACGAGCAGTACTTC
.,.,TRBJ2-5,TRBV7-9,CASTYSEGSGIQETQYF,TGTGCCAGCACTTATTCGGAGGGAAGTGGCATCCAAGAGACCCAGTACTTC
.,.,TRBJ1-5,TRBV15,CATSNNLNQPQHF,TGTGCCACCAGCAACAACTTAAATCAGCCCCAGCATTTT
TRBD2,.,TRBJ2-3,TRBV5-4,CASSLDSGTDTQYF,TGTGCCAGCAGCTTGGATAGCGGGACGGATACGCAGTATTTT
TRBD2,.,TRBJ2-5,TRBV4-1,CASSQAGLAGLYQETQYF,TGCGCCAGCAGCCAGGCGGGACTAGCGGGATTGTACCAAGAGACCCAGTACTTC
.,.,TRBJ2-7,TRBV5-1,CASSFGTSLHF,TGCGCCAGCAGCTTTGGGACTTCACTACACTTC
.,.,TRBJ2-7,TRBV9,CASSVAAAGATYEQYF,TGTGCCAGCAGCGTAGCTGCCGCAGGGGCTACCTACGAGCAGTACTTC
TRBD2,.,TRBJ2-3,TRBV4-1,CASRPGLVTDTQYF,TGCGCCAGCAGACCTGGACTAGTTACAGATACGCAGTATTTT
.,.,TRBJ1-5,TRBV20-1,CSAREEGAQHF,TGCAGTGCTAGAGAGGAGGGTGCCCAGCATTTT
TRBD1,.,TRBJ1-5,TRBV30,CAWSGGTASNQPQHF,TGTGCCTGGAGTGGAGGGACAGCTAGCAATCAGCCCCAGCATTTT
.,.,TRBJ1-2,TRBV7-8,CASSLGGPLPYGYTF,TGTGCCAGCAGCTTAGGGGGGCCGCTTCCCTATGGCTACACCTTC
TRBD2,.,TRBJ2-1,TRBV28,CASNSGREYNEQFF,TGTGCCAGTAATAGCGGGAGGGAGTACAATGAGCAGTTCTTC
TRBD2,.,TRBJ2-3,TRBV25-1,CASSELAGVSDTQYF,TGTGCCAGCAGTGAACTAGCGGGAGTTTCAGATACGCAGTATTTT
TRBD2,.,TRBJ2-1,TRBV4-1,CASSQGSGPTYNEQFF,TGCGCCAGCAGCCAAGGTAGCGGGCCTACCTACAATGAGCAGTTCTTC
.,.,TRBJ2-5,TRBV14,CASSLLETQYF,TGTGCCAGCAGCCTTCTTGAGACCCAGTACTTC
TRBD1,.,TRBJ2-7,TRBV19,CASSISGQGYEQYF,TGTGCCAGTAGTATTTCCGGACAGGGGTACGAGCAGTACTTC
.,once,TRBJ2-1,TRBV7-9,CASSPPGPTLYNEQFF,TGTGCCAGCAGCCCACCGGGACCCACGTTATACAATGAGCAGTTCTTC
.,.,TRBJ1-2,TRBV28,CASTDSDYYGYTF,TGTGCCAGCACGGACAGCGACTACTATGGCTACACCTTC
.,.,TRBJ2-7,TRBV6-1,CASSEADYGLEGEEQYF,TGTGCCAGCAGTGAAGCCGACTACGGCCTGGAGGGGGAAGAGCAGTACTTC
TRBD2,.,TRBJ2-7,TRBV11-2,CASSLVTGLAAYEQYF,TGTGCCAGCAGCTTAGTTACAGGACTAGCGGCGTACGAGCAGTACTTC
.,.,TRBJ1-4,TRBV10-2,CASSESGETNEKLFF,TGCGCCAGCAGTGAGTCCGGGGAGACTAATGAAAAACTGTTTTTT